What follows are 18 T cell receptor beta chains derived from one specimen sequenced in a study of long-term antiretroviral therapy in people with HIV. Version v3.0 of the immunoSEQ assay ran at survey level. The table came from immunoSEQ multiplex PCR; TCRdb's copy has only in-frame clones and leaves some out. The sample includes some 48,000 clones, under 90% of them seen just once. The specimen was unsorted PBMCs, collected 0.8 years after starting antiretroviral therapy. The origin of the receptors is a woman aged 18-29 years with HIV.

The chain is built from TRBV7-2 and TRBJ2-3, with 9 bases matching TRBD2. After removal of 1 base from V and 8 bases from J, the junction contained 7 bases not matched to a gene. The CDR3 totals 15 residues. The V gene's germline CDR1 is SGHTA and CDR2 FQGNSA. CDR3 nucleotides: TGTGCCAGCAGCTTAGGAGGGGCGGGAGGGAGTACGCAGTATTTT. This codes for CASSLGGAGGSTQYF.

The genes are TRBV6-5 and TRBJ2-7; maybe TRBD1 (6 bases). Trimming removed 6 bases from V and 6 bases from J, with 21 bases in between. The CDR3 contains 15 residues. Germline loops: CDR1 MNHEY, CDR2 SVGAGI. The chain's CDR3 is CASSQPSDSGGEQYF. The DNA for the CDR3 is TGTGCCAGCAGCCAACCCTCGGACAGTGGTGGCGAGCAGTACTTC.

The chain links TRBV28 to TRBJ1-4; perhaps TRBD1 as D (6 bases). This CDR3 is 14 amino acids long. The V end lost 5 bases, the J end lost 5 bases, and 12 bases lay between the germline ends. Looked up from germline, CDR1 is MDHEN and CDR2 is SYDVKM. CDR3 nucleotides: TGTGCCAGCAGTAGACAGGCATCGAATGAAAAACTGTTTTTT. Translation: CASSRQASNEKLFF.

Comment on this clone: At one of its ends the junction is not consistent with the germline gene, which may arise from a read error. The V and J genes are TRBV6-5 and TRBJ1-3, with D unclear. The germline gives CDR1 MNHEY, CDR2 SVGAGI. There are 10 residues in the CDR3. Written as DNA, the CDR3 is TGTGCCAGCAGTCCGGGAGGATGGATTTTT. This translates into CASSPGGWIF.

CDR3 amino acids: CASSLQTTDTQYF. The CDR3 DNA follows: TGTGCCAGCAGCCTGCAAACCACAGATACGCAGTATTTT. The genes are TRBV2 and TRBJ2-3; D is unclear. V was cut by 6 bases and J by 2 bases, with 9 bases left in between. CDR1 and CDR2 from the germline V gene are SNHLY and FYNNEI. The CDR3 contains 13 residues.

This chain connects TRBV5-1 to TRBJ2-2; 12 positions match TRBD1. The CDR3 length is 15 residues. Unmatched junction bases numbered 2, after V lost 4 bases and J lost 4 bases. Germline V gene sequence: CDR1 SGHRS, CDR2 YFSETQ. CDR3 in amino acids: CASSRGQGATGELFF. The CDR3 DNA sequence: TGCGCCAGCAGCAGGGGACAGGGGGCCACCGGGGAGCTGTTTTTT.

This sequence joins TRBV7-6 and TRBJ2-2, with D maybe TRBD1 (5 bases). V was cut by 5 bases and J by 3 bases, with 13 bases left in between. Per the germline V gene, CDR1 is SGHVS and CDR2 is FNYEAQ. CDR3 length: 15 amino acids. The CDR3 DNA is TGTGCCAGCAGCCCTGGCAGGGAACACACCGGGGAGCTGTTTTTT. Its translation is CASSPGREHTGELFF.

J is TRBJ1-3 and V is TRBV27; D gene uncertain. The V end was cut by 0 bases, the J end by 0 bases, with 9 bases between. The CDR3 runs 16 residues. Germline V CDR1 and CDR2: MNHEY, SMNVEV (reference sequence). The CDR3 bases are TGTGCCAGCAGTTTATCAGGCGGGAACTCTGGAAACACCATATATTTT. As protein: CASSLSGGNSGNTIYF.

This chain links TRBV23-1 with TRBJ1-4, with a possible D match to TRBD1 (5 bases). TRBV23-1 is placed among ORFs of uncertain function. Trimming shortened V by 0 bases and J by 7 bases, and 12 bases separated the two germline ends. The CDR3 contains 15 residues. The CDR3 loop is CASSQSGGLIEKLFF. In DNA form, the CDR3 reads TGCGCCAGCAGTCAATCGGGGGGTCTAATTGAAAAACTGTTTTTT.

The chain combines TRBV9 with TRBJ1-3; possible D gene TRBD1, 5 bases. Germline V gives CDR1 SGDLS, CDR2 YYNGEE. Trimming pared 0 bases from V and 0 bases from J, leaving 13 bases between. This CDR3 spans 17 amino acids. The chain's CDR3 is CASSVEAQGSSGNTIYF. The CDR3, as DNA: TGTGCCAGCAGCGTAGAGGCCCAGGGTAGCTCTGGAAACACCATATATTTT.

This chain joins TRBV29-1 and TRBJ2-7; TRBD1 or TRBD2 may be the D gene (5 bases each). V shed 4 bases and J shed 5 bases, with 18 bases lying between them. The CDR3 has 14 residues. The germline gives CDR1 SQVTM, CDR2 ANQGSEA. The CDR3 here is CSVGPLRGDNEQYF. CDR3 coding DNA: TGCAGCGTTGGTCCTTTGAGAGGGGATAACGAGCAGTACTTC.

V gene TRBV6-6 combines with J gene TRBJ2-1, with 13 bases lining up with TRBD2. The CDR3 covers 15 residues. V lost 6 bases, J lost 9 bases, and 8 bases stayed unmatched. CDR1 is MNHNY and CDR2 is SVGAGI in the germline V gene (reference sequence). The CDR3 protein is CASRPLAGGPGEQFF. DNA for the CDR3: TGTGCCAGCAGACCACTAGCGGGAGGGCCAGGTGAGCAGTTCTTC.

V usage is TRBV4-3 and J usage is TRBJ2-3, with D uncertain. There are 16 residues in the CDR3. Trimming cost V 0 bases and J 0 bases, with 10 bases left between them. Germline V CDR1 and CDR2: LGHNA, YSLEER. The CDR3 DNA is TGCGCCAGCAGCCAAGATTGGGCCGCTAGCACAGATACGCAGTATTTT. Translated: CASSQDWAASTDTQYF.

V usage is TRBV27 and J usage is TRBJ2-7, with D possibly being TRBD2 (5 bases). The CDR3 totals 14 residues. The V and J ends lost 2 bases and 2 bases respectively, with 10 bases between them. The germline CDR1 and CDR2 sequences are MNHEY and SMNVEV (reference sequence). CDR3 in DNA: TGTGCCAGCAGTTTAAGTGGGAGCGCCTACGAGCAGTACTTC. Its translation is CASSLSGSAYEQYF.

This clone appeared a few times. The chain recombines TRBV27 with TRBJ2-1, with TRBD2 identical over 8 bases. The CDR3 extends over 17 amino acids. Trimming took 9 bases from V and 3 from J; bases not matched to a gene: 16. Germline CDR1 reads MNHEY; CDR2 reads SMNVEV (reference sequence). The CDR3 bases are TGTGCCAGTACCCCGGGGGCTAGCGGGTCGAACTACAATGAGCAGTTCTTC. It translates to CASTPGASGSNYNEQFF.

The genes are TRBV19 and TRBJ2-2; D unclear. The CDR3 extends over 13 amino acids. Between the trimmed V and J ends, which lost 3 bases and 5 bases, there was a span of 7 bases. Germline assignment: CDR1 LNHDA and CDR2 SQIVND (reference sequence). In nucleotides, the CDR3 is TGTGCCAGTAGTATCCTCGGGACCGGGGAGCTGTTTTTT. This sequence encodes CASSILGTGELFF.

This chain connects TRBV18 to TRBJ1-2, with D unclear. Between the trimmed V and J ends, which lost 3 bases and 0 bases, there was a span of 11 bases. This CDR3 is 15 amino acids long. The germline gives CDR1 KGHSH, CDR2 LQKENI. CDR3 nucleotide sequence: TGTGCCAGCTCACCCCTAGAGGCTACTAACTATGGCTACACCTTC. Amino acids: CASSPLEATNYGYTF.

For the CDR3, the DNA is TGTGCCAGCAGCGCATCCGGGACTACAGAGACCCAGTACTTC. Protein product: CASSASGTTETQYF. This chain uses TRBV9 with TRBJ2-5, with TRBD2 matching over 7 bases. CDR3 length: 14 residues. Per germline, CDR1 SGDLS and CDR2 YYNGEE. V was clipped by 3 bases and J by 4 bases; unmatched bases: 6.